Shown below are 23 T cell receptor beta chains from a single sample sequenced in a study of blood T cell repertoires in COVID-19. TCRdb keeps only in-frame clones here, not all; method: immunoSEQ multiplex PCR. The data hold roughly 70,000 clones, with under 95% observed a single time. Sequenced material: peripheral blood. These receptors originate from a man aged 50 to 59 with acute or convalescent COVID-19.

V and J are TRBV27 and TRBJ2-5; 7 nucleotides agree with TRBD2. Germline CDR1 reads MNHEY; CDR2 reads SMNVEV (reference sequence). Trimming at V came to 0 bases and at J to 5 bases, leaving 9 bases not matched to a gene. CDR3 length: 16 residues. Here the CDR3 reads CASSLSREGHPETQYF. The CDR3 DNA reads as TGTGCCAGCAGTTTATCGAGGGAGGGCCACCCTGAGACCCAGTACTTC.

The gene calls are TRBV6-5 and TRBJ1-5; a possible D gene is TRBD1 (6 bases). CDR1 and CDR2 (germline): MNHEY, SVGAGI. Trimming stripped 5 bases from V and 7 bases from J, with 12 bases between. CDR3 length equals 13 residues. The CDR3 protein is CASSHRDGQPQHF. For the CDR3, the DNA is TGTGCCAGCAGTCACAGGGACGGCCAGCCCCAGCATTTT.

This rearrangement joins TRBV18 to TRBJ1-1; 7 positions agree with TRBD1. Per germline, CDR1 KGHSH and CDR2 LQKENI. The CDR3 runs 15 residues. With V trimmed by 4 bases and J by 0 bases, 5 bases remained unmatched. The CDR3 reads CASSLGGQMNTEAFF. CDR3 sequence (DNA): TGTGCCAGCTCACTGGGGGGACAGATGAACACTGAAGCTTTCTTT.

V usage is TRBV24-1 and J usage is TRBJ2-5, with D perhaps matching TRBD1 (6 bases). The CDR3 has 18 amino acids. V lost 1 base and J 5 bases, leaving 22 bases between the germline ends. CDR1 and CDR2 (germline): KGHDR, SFDVKD. The CDR3 spells CATSDFPPAAGTRETQYF. The CDR3 region has the DNA TGTGCCACCAGTGATTTCCCGCCCGCGGCAGGGACAAGGGAGACCCAGTACTTC.

The chain carries TRBV6-6 and TRBJ2-2; D unclear. The germline V gene encodes CDR1 MNHNY and CDR2 SVGAGI (reference sequence). The CDR3 covers 14 residues. V was trimmed by 5 bases and J by 3 bases, leaving 10 bases between them. CDR3: CASSRPRDTGELFF. CDR3 DNA: TGTGCCAGCAGTAGACCACGGGACACCGGGGAGCTGTTTTTT.

J is TRBJ2-1 and V is TRBV18, with TRBD2 matching 7 bases. CDR1 is KGHSH and CDR2 is LQKENI in the germline V gene. Trimming removed 0 bases from V and 0 bases from J; junction bases left unmatched: 2. The CDR3 runs to 16 residues. The CDR3 nucleotides are TGTGCCAGCTCACCACCGGGCGGGAGCTCCTACAATGAGCAGTTCTTC. Translating gives CASSPPGGSSYNEQFF.

The chain couples TRBV18 to TRBJ1-2; 8 bases map to TRBD1. Trimming took 3 bases from V and 4 from J; bases not matched to a gene: 13. The germline V gene has CDR1 KGHSH and CDR2 LQKENI. CDR3 length equals 17 residues. CDR3 nucleotides: TGTGCCAGCTCACCGGACATTGCAGGGGGCAAAGTCTATGGCTACACCTTC. This gives the protein CASSPDIAGGKVYGYTF.

The table lists this clone with a few counts. V usage is TRBV5-1 and J usage is TRBJ2-2; TRBD1 is a possible D gene (6 bases). The V and J ends lost 6 bases and 3 bases respectively, with 12 bases between them. The CDR3 is 14 amino acids. The germline V gene encodes CDR1 SGHRS and CDR2 YFSETQ. Here the CDR3 reads CASNRVGYTGELFF. Here the CDR3 DNA reads TGCGCCAGCAACAGGGTCGGTTACACCGGGGAGCTGTTTTTT.

The CDR3: CASSSTDIGNIQYF. The CDR3 DNA reads as TGTGCCAGCAGCTCGACAGATATTGGAAACATTCAGTACTTC. This chain joins TRBV7-9 and TRBJ2-4, with D perhaps matching TRBD1 (5 bases). Germline CDR1 SEHNR, CDR2 FQNEAQ (reference sequence). The CDR3 spans 14 residues. V was trimmed by 4 bases and J by 6 bases, leaving 13 bases between them.

To note about this clone: Compared with germline, one end of the junction differs, possibly owing to a read error. This chain connects TRBV28 to TRBJ2-1, with TRBD2 matching over 8 bases. Germline CDR1 reads MDHEN; CDR2 reads SYDVKM. The CDR3 sequence is 12 residues long. In DNA, the CDR3 is TGTGCCAGCAGTCGTGATCAGCGGGAGAGGATCTTC. Protein product: CASSRDQRERIF.

The table lists this clone with a count of one. V gene TRBV20-1 combines with J gene TRBJ2-5; TRBD2 might be the D (6 bases). Trimming stripped 5 bases from V and 5 bases from J, with 9 bases between. CDR3 size: 11 residues. Germline CDR1 is DFQATT and CDR2 is SNEGSKA (reference sequence). The CDR3 region has the DNA TGCAGTGCTTATCGGGGGGAGACCCAGTACTTC. Protein product: CSAYRGETQYF.

The V gene is TRBV30, the J gene TRBJ2-5; 7 bases agree with TRBD2. The length of the CDR3 is 16 residues. Trimming cost V 4 bases and J 2 bases; bases outside gene matches: 13. Germline CDR1 is GTSNPN and CDR2 is SVGIG (reference sequence). In DNA form, the CDR3 reads TGTGCCTGGACGAGGGGCCTAAAGCGGGAACAAGAGACCCAGTACTTC. Its translation is CAWTRGLKREQETQYF.

V gene TRBV7-9 combines with J gene TRBJ2-1; maybe TRBD1 (5 bases). The CDR3 sequence is 15 residues long. Germline CDR1 and CDR2: SEHNR and FQNEAQ (reference sequence). Between the trimmed V and J ends, which lost 3 bases and 2 bases, there was a span of 11 bases. CDR3 nucleotide sequence: TGTGCCAGCAGCTTGTCACAGGTGACCTACAATGAGCAGTTCTTC. This translates into CASSLSQVTYNEQFF.

The CDR3 sequence: CASSEQLNTEAFF. The CDR3 DNA sequence: TGTGCCAGTAGTGAACAGTTGAACACTGAAGCTTTCTTT. This chain joins TRBV19 and TRBJ1-1, with D unclear. CDR3 size: 13 residues. CDR1 and CDR2 from the germline V gene are LNHDA and SQIVND (reference sequence). V was cut by 5 bases and J by 0 bases, with 7 bases left in between.

J is TRBJ2-5 and V is TRBV9; a possible D gene is TRBD1 (6 bases). The V and J ends lost 4 bases and 1 base respectively, with 14 bases between them. Per the germline V gene, CDR1 is SGDLS and CDR2 is YYNGEE. The CDR3 is 15 amino acids. The CDR3 region has the DNA TGTGCCAGCAGCCCCCGATCACAGGGCCAAGAGACCCAGTACTTC. Amino acid sequence: CASSPRSQGQETQYF.

This chain links TRBV5-1 with TRBJ2-4; TRBD1 matches 10 bases. The V gene end was trimmed by 4 bases and the J gene end by 9 bases; junction bases not matched to a gene: 7. Germline V gives CDR1 SGHRS, CDR2 YFSETQ. The CDR3 is 14 amino acids. The CDR3 reads CASSVGQGLSIQYF. CDR3 DNA sequence: TGCGCCAGCAGCGTGGGACAGGGGCTAAGCATTCAGTACTTC.

The rearrangement joins TRBV27 to TRBJ1-5; 10 nucleotides match TRBD1. Trimming removed 6 bases from V and 5 bases from J; junction bases left unmatched: 7. Per germline, CDR1 MNHEY and CDR2 SMNVEV (reference sequence). This CDR3 spans 15 amino acids. CDR3 in DNA: TGTGCCAGCAGATCCGGGACAGGGGCCGATCAGCCCCAGCATTTT. This gives the protein CASRSGTGADQPQHF.

This rearrangement joins TRBV15 to TRBJ2-5; 7 bases line up with TRBD1. Germline V gene sequence: CDR1 LNHNV, CDR2 YYDKDF (reference sequence). V lost 3 bases, J lost 5 bases, and 3 bases stayed unmatched. This CDR3 has 13 amino acids. The CDR3 region is CATSRGQLETQYF. CDR3 nucleotide sequence: TGTGCCACCAGCAGGGGACAGTTGGAGACCCAGTACTTC.

The chain employs TRBV5-1 and TRBJ1-1; D is unresolved. The CDR3 consists of 14 residues. Trimming removed 1 base from V and 0 bases from J, with 7 bases in between. Looked up from germline, CDR1 is SGHRS and CDR2 is YFSETQ. CDR3 amino acids: CASSLSGVNTEAFF. Here the CDR3 DNA reads TGCGCCAGCAGCTTGTCCGGTGTGAACACTGAAGCTTTCTTT.

The rearrangement joins TRBV5-1 to TRBJ1-6; maybe TRBD1 (6 bases). The CDR3 has 14 residues. Between the trimmed V and J ends, which lost 0 bases and 8 bases, there was a span of 9 bases. Germline CDR1 and CDR2: SGHRS and YFSETQ. The CDR3 coding sequence is TGCGCCAGCAGCTTGGTATCAGGGGATTCACCCCTCCACTTT. Its protein product is CASSLVSGDSPLHF. Filled out from reference TRBV5-1 and TRBJ1-6, the complete variable domain reads KAGVTQTPRYLIKTRGQQVTLSCSPISGHRSVSWYQQTPGQGLQFLFEYFSETQRNKGNFPGRFSGRQFSNSRSEMNVSTLELGDSALYLCASSLVSGDSPLHFGNGTRLTVT.

The chain has TRBV7-8 and TRBJ2-1; 11 bases are a match to TRBD2. The length of the CDR3 is 15 residues. The V and J ends lost 3 bases and 6 bases, in that order; junction bases with no gene match: 4. The V gene's germline CDR1 is SGHVS and CDR2 FQNEAQ. CDR3 coding DNA: TGTGCCAGCAGCTTTAGCGGGGGGGCCTCCAATGAGCAGTTCTTC. Its protein is CASSFSGGASNEQFF.

The genes are TRBV7-8 and TRBJ2-7; 9 bases line up with TRBD1. Germline CDR1 and CDR2: SGHVS and FQNEAQ. V shed 2 bases, J shed 4 bases, and the junction held 3 bases outside the gene matches. CDR3 length: 14 residues. CDR3 region: CASSLRDRVYEQYF. The CDR3 bases are TGTGCCAGCAGCTTACGGGACAGGGTTTACGAGCAGTACTTC. The whole variable domain, remainder taken from reference TRBV7-8 and TRBJ2-7, is GAGVSQSPRYKVAKRGQDVALRCDPISGHVSLFWYQQALGQGPEFLTYFQNEAQLDKSGLPSDRFFAERPEGSVSTLKIQRTQQEDSAVYLCASSLRDRVYEQYFGPGTRLTVT.

The V call is TRBV19, the J call TRBJ2-7; 7 positions match TRBD2. The CDR3 runs to 14 residues. CDR1 is LNHDA, CDR2 SQIVND, per germline (reference sequence). Germline trimming cut 7 bases from V and 0 bases from J; bases unmatched to any gene: 6. The CDR3 nucleotides are TGTGCCAGTACTCTCAGCGGGAACTCCTACGAGCAGTACTTC. Its protein is CASTLSGNSYEQYF. The whole variable domain, filled in from reference TRBV19 and TRBJ2-7, reads DGGITQSPKYLFRKEGQNVTLSCEQNLNHDAMYWYRQDPGQGLRLIYYSQIVNDFQKGDIAEGYSVSREKKESFPLTVTSAQKNPTAFYLCASTLSGNSYEQYFGPGTRLTVT.